One and the same sample provided the 30 T cell receptor beta chains below, sequenced in a study of CD8+ T cells in alopecia areata. Extraction of RNA preceded its reverse transcription into cDNA, which served as the sequencing template. TCRdb's copy holds only in-frame clones and misses some; the assay was immunoSEQ multiplex PCR. This table holds 190,000 or so clones, under 60% found once. The treatment denotes: oral pan-JAK inhibitor, 5-10 mg twice daily. The source was CD8+ T cells sorted from blood, collected at week 24, from a patient treated with tofacitinib. The source is a human donor with alopecia areata.

The chain employs TRBV4-1 and TRBJ1-2, with D hard to call. The CDR3 length is 15 residues. Per germline, CDR1 MGHRA and CDR2 YSYEKL. Trimming left V 1 base short and J 4 bases short, with 13 bases between. The CDR3 region has the DNA TGCGCCAGCAGCCAAGGAACGTCAGGTTTCTATGGCTACACCTTC. Its translation: CASSQGTSGFYGYTF.

V is TRBV7-8 and J is TRBJ1-5; D gene unclear. The germline V gene encodes CDR1 SGHVS and CDR2 FQNEAQ. The V and J ends lost 4 bases and 0 bases respectively, with 4 bases between them. The length of the CDR3 is 13 residues. CDR3 loop: CASSSNSNQPQHF. CDR3 nucleotide sequence: TGTGCCAGCAGCTCAAATAGCAATCAGCCCCAGCATTTT.

CDR3 sequence: CASGTGLDEQYF. The CDR3 DNA reads TGTGCCAGCGGGACAGGGTTGGACGAGCAGTACTTC. This chain links TRBV28 with TRBJ2-7; the match to TRBD1 covers 9 bases. The CDR3 contains 12 residues. Germline trimming cut 8 bases from V and 5 bases from J; bases unmatched to any gene: 4. In germline, CDR1 is MDHEN, CDR2 SYDVKM.

The V call is TRBV7-6, the J call TRBJ2-7, with D perhaps assigned TRBD1 or TRBD2 (6 bases each). Germline assignment: CDR1 SGHVS and CDR2 FNYEAQ. Trimming left V 5 bases short and J 6 bases short, with 20 bases between. The CDR3 loop spans 15 amino acids. This CDR3 reads CASSLQSRGLPEQYF. CDR3 DNA sequence: TGTGCCAGCAGCCTCCAGAGTCGGGGGCTTCCCGAGCAGTACTTC.

The chain couples TRBV5-6 to TRBJ2-7, with 8 bases matching TRBD1. The V gene end was trimmed by 4 bases and the J gene end by 0 bases; junction bases not matched to a gene: 12. CDR1 and CDR2 (germline): SGHDT, YYEEEE. CDR3 length equals 17 residues. The DNA of the CDR3 is TGTGCCAGCAGCCCATTGGCGTCGGGACAGGACTCCTACGAGCAGTACTTC. Translating it yields CASSPLASGQDSYEQYF. The variable domain in full, with the rest retrieved from reference TRBV5-6 and TRBJ2-7, is DAGVTQSPTHLIKTRGQQVTLRCSPKSGHDTVSWYQQALGQGPQFIFQYYEEEERQRGNFPDRFSGHQFPNYSSELNVNALLLGDSALYLCASSPLASGQDSYEQYFGPGTRLTVT.

The chain joins TRBV13 to TRBJ2-2; D call uncertain. CDR1 and CDR2 (germline): PRHDT, FYEKMQ (reference sequence). Trimming left V 0 bases short and J 6 bases short, with 5 bases between. This CDR3 is built from 13 residues. CDR3 in amino acids: CASSLGRSGELFF. In DNA, the CDR3 is TGTGCCAGCAGCTTAGGGCGTTCCGGGGAGCTGTTTTTT.

The chain joins TRBV6-5 to TRBJ2-1, with D uncertain. Germline V gene data show CDR1 as MNHEY and CDR2 as SVGAGI. V was shortened by 3 bases and J by 3 bases, with 6 bases between the two germline ends. The CDR3 runs to 13 residues. CDR3 residues: CASSYGFYNEQFF. CDR3 DNA sequence: TGTGCCAGCAGTTATGGTTTCTACAATGAGCAGTTCTTC.

The rearrangement links TRBV2 to TRBJ2-7, with D possibly matching TRBD1 (6 bases). This CDR3 spans 13 amino acids. Deletions cut 3 bases from V and 2 bases from J, with 8 bases between. The germline V gene has CDR1 SNHLY and CDR2 FYNNEI. The CDR3 DNA is TGTGCCAGCAGTGAGTGGGGGCCCTACGAGCAGTACTTC. Translated: CASSEWGPYEQYF.

This clone appeared a single time. The gene calls are TRBV9 and TRBJ2-7; perhaps TRBD1 as D (6 bases). Germline V CDR1 and CDR2: SGDLS, YYNGEE. The CDR3 loop spans 13 amino acids. Trimming took off 2 bases at V and 4 bases at J, with 10 bases between the two ends. CDR3 amino acids: CASSVSQGYEQYF. In DNA form, the CDR3 reads TGTGCCAGCAGCGTGTCGCAGGGGTACGAGCAGTACTTC.

The chain recombines TRBV13 with TRBJ2-6; D gene unclear. The germline V gene has CDR1 PRHDT and CDR2 FYEKMQ (reference sequence). There are 15 residues in the CDR3. V lost 1 base to trimming and J lost 3 bases, with 7 bases between them. The CDR3 DNA reads TGTGCCAGCAGCTTAGCGGCGAGTGGGGCCAACGTCCTGACTTTC. The encoded protein is CASSLAASGANVLTF.

A few counts support this clone. The chain joins TRBV30 to TRBJ2-3, with TRBD2 matching over 8 bases. The CDR3 is 13 amino acids. Germline values: CDR1 GTSNPN, CDR2 SVGIG (reference sequence). V was pared by 0 bases and J by 8 bases, with 4 bases of the junction left unmatched. The CDR3 sequence is CAWSVGGAGTQYF. CDR3 nucleotide sequence: TGTGCCTGGAGTGTCGGGGGGGCCGGTACGCAGTATTTT. The complete variable domain, with remaining parts taken from reference TRBV30 and TRBJ2-3, reads SQTIHQWPATLVQPVGSPLSLECTVEGTSNPNLYWYRQAAGRGLQLLFYSVGIGQISSEVPQNLSASRPQDRQFILSSKKLLLSDSGFYLCAWSVGGAGTQYFGPGTRLTVL.

This sequence joins TRBV7-9 and TRBJ1-2; no firm D call. Germline CDR1 reads SEHNR; CDR2 reads FQNEAQ (reference sequence). Trimming left V 5 bases short and J 3 bases short, with 13 bases between. The CDR3 is 14 residues long. The CDR3 nucleotides are TGTGCCAGCAGCGAAGTGAGGGAAGACTATGGCTACACCTTC. Translated, it gives CASSEVREDYGYTF.

This clone has just a few counts. DNA of the CDR3: TGTGCCAGCAGCTTCTCACCAGAGACCCAGTACTTC. This gives the protein CASSFSPETQYF. The chain carries TRBV11-2 and TRBJ2-5, with D unresolved. Trimming removed 3 bases from V and 4 bases from J, with 6 bases in between. The CDR3 is 12 amino acids. Germline assignment: CDR1 SGHAT and CDR2 FQNNGV.

The chain employs TRBV7-9 and TRBJ2-3; D is uncertain. The V gene lost 5 bases and the J gene lost 6 bases, with 15 bases spanning the gap. This CDR3 region has 14 residues. Germline values: CDR1 SEHNR, CDR2 FQNEAQ (reference sequence). Written as DNA, the CDR3 is TGTGCCAGCAGCCCCCCCACAGTGCCGGATACGCAGTATTTT. This encodes CASSPPTVPDTQYF.

The chain joins TRBV10-3 to TRBJ2-4, with D perhaps TRBD2 (6 bases). Germline V gives CDR1 ENHRY, CDR2 SYGVKD. Trimming stripped 0 bases from V and 0 bases from J, with 18 bases between. This CDR3 is built from 19 residues. CDR3 DNA sequence: TGTGCCATCAGTGAGTCGGGACTTAGTCGGTCAAAAGCCAAAAACATTCAGTACTTC. As protein: CAISESGLSRSKAKNIQYF.

V is TRBV27 and J is TRBJ1-1; no definite D call. V was trimmed by 2 bases and J by 2 bases, leaving 6 bases between them. The germline gives CDR1 MNHEY, CDR2 SMNVEV (reference sequence). The CDR3 totals 13 residues. The CDR3 spells CASSLVGNTEAFF. The CDR3 nucleotides read TGTGCCAGCAGTTTAGTCGGAAACACTGAAGCTTTCTTT.

The chain recombines TRBV5-6 with TRBJ2-5, with 12 bases matching TRBD2. This CDR3 is 15 amino acids long. The junction had 5 bases not matched to a gene; V was cut back by 3 bases and J by 5 bases. CDR1 SGHDT and CDR2 YYEEEE come from the germline V gene. The CDR3 loop is CASSSGTSGWETQYF. Written as DNA, the CDR3 is TGTGCCAGCAGCTCCGGGACTAGCGGGTGGGAGACCCAGTACTTC.

A few counts support this clone. The chain is built from TRBV27 and TRBJ2-2; D not resolved. Germline V lookup: CDR1 MNHEY, CDR2 SMNVEV (reference sequence). Trimming pared 2 bases from V and 6 bases from J, leaving 10 bases between. The CDR3 has 14 amino acids. CDR3 amino acids: CASSLRWEPGELFF. The CDR3 DNA reads as TGTGCCAGCAGTTTACGGTGGGAACCCGGGGAGCTGTTTTTT.

The J gene is TRBJ1-5, the V gene TRBV2; 7 bases line up with TRBD1. V lost 8 bases, J lost 3 bases, and 10 bases stayed unmatched. The CDR3 sequence is 15 residues long. Germline V gene data show CDR1 as SNHLY and CDR2 as FYNNEI. CDR3 nucleotide sequence: TGTGCCAGCGAAGGGAGGGACAGCCTCAATCAGCCCCAGCATTTT. Its translation: CASEGRDSLNQPQHF.

This clone was counted between two and nine times. The chain combines TRBV27 with TRBJ2-1; D is ambiguous. The CDR3 runs 11 residues. Germline V gene lookup returns CDR1 MNHEY and CDR2 SMNVEV (reference sequence). Trimming took off 8 bases at V and 10 bases at J, with 12 bases between the two ends. CDR3 sequence: CASGDFGEQFF. The DNA of the CDR3 is TGTGCCAGCGGAGATTTTGGGGAGCAGTTCTTC.

The rearrangement joins TRBV4-2 to TRBJ2-7; D is ambiguous. Trimming took 1 base from V and 5 from J, leaving 12 bases between them. The CDR3 contains 14 residues. Per the germline V gene, CDR1 is LGHNA and CDR2 is YNFKEQ. The CDR3, as DNA: TGTGCCAGCAGCCAAGGCCATGAGTGGGACGAGCAGTACTTC. Protein sequence: CASSQGHEWDEQYF.

CDR3 loop: CSAEGGIGPAGELFF. The CDR3 DNA reads TGCAGCGCCGAGGGGGGAATTGGGCCGGCCGGGGAGCTGTTTTTT. This chain links TRBV29-1 with TRBJ2-2; the D call may be TRBD1 or TRBD2 (6 bases each). V was clipped by 7 bases and J by 6 bases, with 21 bases between them. In germline, CDR1 is SQVTM, CDR2 ANQGSEA. This CDR3 has 15 residues.

This chain connects TRBV27 to TRBJ2-7, with 9 bases matching TRBD2. The CDR3 loop spans 14 amino acids. Germline CDR1 is MNHEY and CDR2 is SMNVEV (reference sequence). V lost 8 bases, J lost 1 base, and 6 bases stayed unmatched. The CDR3 spells CASSSSGGSYEQYF. The CDR3 nucleotides are TGTGCCAGCTCCTCCAGCGGGGGGTCCTACGAGCAGTACTTC.

The chain carries TRBV12-5 and TRBJ1-2; no definite D call. Trimming took 6 bases from V and 3 from J, leaving 14 bases between them. CDR1 is LGHNT, CDR2 FRNRAP, per germline. CDR3 length equals 14 residues. CDR3 nucleotide sequence: TGTGCTAGTGGGAGGGATAGGACTCACTATGGCTACACCTTC. Encoded protein: CASGRDRTHYGYTF.

The chain employs TRBV7-9 and TRBJ2-1; D may be TRBD1 (6 bases). This CDR3 region has 16 residues. Germline values: CDR1 SEHNR, CDR2 FQNEAQ (reference sequence). Trimming took 8 bases from V and 4 from J, leaving 21 bases between them. The CDR3 region has the DNA TGTGCCAGCGGCCCCAGTTCGGGACACGGATACAATGAGCAGTTCTTC. Its translation: CASGPSSGHGYNEQFF.

This rearrangement joins TRBV19 to TRBJ1-1; TRBD1 is a possible D gene (5 bases). V dropped 6 bases and J dropped 4 bases, with 15 bases sitting between them. CDR1 LNHDA and CDR2 SQIVND come from the germline V gene (reference sequence). The length of the CDR3 is 14 residues. This chain's CDR3 is CASSMRQLITEAFF. The CDR3 region has the DNA TGTGCCAGTAGCATGAGACAGCTCATCACTGAAGCTTTCTTT. The variable domain in full, with the rest retrieved from reference TRBV19 and TRBJ1-1, is DGGITQSPKYLFRKEGQNVTLSCEQNLNHDAMYWYRQDPGQGLRLIYYSQIVNDFQKGDIAEGYSVSREKKESFPLTVTSAQKNPTAFYLCASSMRQLITEAFFGQGTRLTVV.

The genes are TRBV28 and TRBJ2-2; D remains unclear. Trimming cost V 2 bases and J 6 bases, with 7 bases left between them. Germline lookup yields CDR1 MDHEN and CDR2 SYDVKM. There are 13 residues in the CDR3. The CDR3 nucleotides read TGTGCCAGCAGTTTAAAGCTAGCCGGGGAGCTGTTTTTT. This encodes CASSLKLAGELFF.

This rearrangement joins TRBV15 to TRBJ2-1; 8 bases match TRBD1. V shed 5 bases, J shed 4 bases, and the junction held 16 bases outside the gene matches. Germline CDR1 is LNHNV and CDR2 is YYDKDF (reference sequence). The CDR3 sequence is 18 residues long. The CDR3 coding sequence is TGTGCCACCAGCGGGGTGGACAGGGCGCAGGGGTTATACAATGAGCAGTTCTTC. Its protein is CATSGVDRAQGLYNEQFF. Together with reference TRBV15 and TRBJ2-1, the CDR3 gives the full variable domain: DAMVIQNPRYQVTQFGKPVTLSCSQTLNHNVMYWYQQKSSQAPKLLFHYYDKDFNNEADTPDNFQSRRPNTSFCFLDIRSPGLGDTAMYLCATSGVDRAQGLYNEQFFGPGTRLTVL.

The V and J genes are TRBV25-1 and TRBJ1-6; no clear D gene. This CDR3 spans 12 amino acids. Germline V gene sequence: CDR1 MGHDK, CDR2 SYGVNS. V lost 2 bases and J lost 7, with 3 bases in between. CDR3 sequence: CASSEVNSPLHF. The CDR3 bases are TGTGCCAGCAGTGAAGTAAATTCACCCCTCCACTTT. Variable domain in full (rest from reference TRBV25-1 and TRBJ1-6): EADIYQTPRYLVIGTGKKITLECSQTMGHDKMYWYQQDPGMELHLIHYSYGVNSTEKGDLSSESTVSRIRTEHFPLTLESARPSHTSQYLCASSEVNSPLHFGNGTRLTVT.

The genes are TRBV13 and TRBJ1-2; a possible D gene is TRBD1 (6 bases). In germline, CDR1 is PRHDT, CDR2 FYEKMQ (reference sequence). This CDR3 has 13 amino acids. With 7 bases removed from V and 4 bases from J, the gap between germline ends came to 13 bases. CDR3 loop: CASTPQGSYGYTF. The DNA of the CDR3 is TGTGCCAGCACCCCGCAGGGGAGCTATGGCTACACCTTC. Combining the CDR3 with reference TRBV13 and TRBJ1-2 gives the whole variable domain AAGVIQSPRHLIKEKRETATLKCYPIPRHDTVYWYQQGPGQDPQFLISFYEKMQSDKGSIPDRFSAQQFSDYHSELNMSSLELGDSALYFCASTPQGSYGYTFGSGTRLTVV.